These T cell receptor beta chains were read from a single sample in a study of cytomegalovirus exposure and HLA in healthy donors. The method was immunoSEQ multiplex PCR; TCRdb's version includes in-frame clones alone and lacks a portion of them. Among 150,000 to 200,000 clones listed, about 80% were seen once. Input material: PBMCs. The receptors were gathered from a middle-aged man in good health and CMV-seropositive. CDR3s include the opening cysteine and the closing phenylalanine or tryptophan. Each record gives: J gene, D gene, V gene, clone size, CDR3 DNA, CDR3 protein. The D gene is left open where the match is weak. Some rows mark clone size as missing; the rest say once, few, many or name a class of expanded clone.

TRBJ2-7 TRBD1 TRBV27 - TGTGCCAGCAGTCCCCTGGGACAGGGTGGGTGGTACGAGCAGTACTTC CASSPLGQGGWYEQYF
TRBJ1-5 - TRBV7-9 - TGTGCCAGCAGCTATGCGGCATTCCAGCCCCAGCATTTT CASSYAAFQPQHF
TRBJ2-1 TRBD2 TRBV7-6 - TGTGCCAGCAGGCCCGAGCGGGGCGTCAATGAGCAGTTCTTC CASRPERGVNEQFF
TRBJ2-1 TRBD2 TRBV19 - TGTGCCAGTAAGGAACTAGCGGGAGGGATCGATGAGCAGTTCTTC CASKELAGGIDEQFF
TRBJ2-1 - TRBV5-4 - TGTGCCAGCAGCTTGGGTTTAGATTCCTACAATGAGCAGTTCTTC CASSLGLDSYNEQFF
TRBJ1-1 TRBD1 TRBV11-2 few TGTGCCAGCAGCCTACCCGGGACAGACGAAGCTTTCTTT CASSLPGTDEAFF
TRBJ2-7 - TRBV6-1 - TGTGCCAGCAGTGAACCGGAGTCCTACGAGCAGTACTTC CASSEPESYEQYF
TRBJ2-1 TRBD2 TRBV5-1 - TGCGCCAGCAGGGGGACTAGCGGGAGGGCGCGGCAGTTCTTC CASRGTSGRARQFF
TRBJ2-7 TRBD2 TRBV9 - TGTGCCAGCAGCCCGCGGCTAGCGGGAGGAAGGGACGAGCAGTACTTC CASSPRLAGGRDEQYF
TRBJ2-7 - TRBV11-2 - TGTGCCAGCAGCAACAGCTACGAGCAGTACTTC CASSNSYEQYF
TRBJ1-1 TRBD1 TRBV6-5 - TGTGCCAGCAGGATGACGCGACAGGGGACCACTGAAGCTTTCTTT CASRMTRQGTTEAFF
TRBJ2-7 TRBD2 TRBV5-6 - TGTGCCAGCACCCCCCCCGGGACTAGCGGGAAAGGCGAGCAGTACTTC CASTPPGTSGKGEQYF
TRBJ1-5 - TRBV5-6 - TGTGCCAGCAGCCCGGGGGGTTTCAGGCCCCAGCATTTT CASSPGGFRPQHF
TRBJ1-1 TRBD1 TRBV28 - TGTGCCAGCAGTTCCGCCGGGACAGGGGGCACTGAAGCTTTCTTT CASSSAGTGGTEAFF
TRBJ2-1 - TRBV12-1 - TGTGCCAGCACCTCTTTAAAGCGGGAAGGGTACAATGAGCAGTTCTTC CASTSLKREGYNEQFF
TRBJ2-7 - TRBV30 - TGTGCCTGGAGTCTACGGGAGCAGTACTTC CAWSLREQYF
TRBJ2-2 - TRBV2 - TGTGCCAGCAGTGAACATAGAGGGAACACCGGGGAGCTGTTTTTT CASSEHRGNTGELFF
TRBJ2-2 TRBD2 TRBV18 - TGTGCCAGCTCACCACGGAGCGGGAGTCGGACCGGGGAGCTGTTTTTT CASSPRSGSRTGELFF
TRBJ2-4 - TRBV18 - TGTGCCAGCTCACCAACTGCGCCCCCTTGGAACATTCAGTACTTC CASSPTAPPWNIQYF
TRBJ2-7 - TRBV7-9 - TGTGCCAGCAGCCCTACCTTGGACAGATTCTCCTACGAGCAGTACTTC CASSPTLDRFSYEQYF